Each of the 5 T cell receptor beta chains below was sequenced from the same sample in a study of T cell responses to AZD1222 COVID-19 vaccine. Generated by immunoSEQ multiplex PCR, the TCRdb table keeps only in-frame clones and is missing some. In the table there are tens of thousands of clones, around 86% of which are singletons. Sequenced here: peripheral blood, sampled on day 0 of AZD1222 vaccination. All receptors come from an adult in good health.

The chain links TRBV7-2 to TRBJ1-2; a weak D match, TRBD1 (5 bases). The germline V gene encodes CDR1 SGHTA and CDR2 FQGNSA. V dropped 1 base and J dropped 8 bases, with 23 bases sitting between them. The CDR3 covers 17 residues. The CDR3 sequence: CASSLGQSGAGPVGYTF. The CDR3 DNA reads TGTGCCAGCAGCTTAGGGCAGAGTGGGGCAGGCCCGGTGGGCTACACCTTC.

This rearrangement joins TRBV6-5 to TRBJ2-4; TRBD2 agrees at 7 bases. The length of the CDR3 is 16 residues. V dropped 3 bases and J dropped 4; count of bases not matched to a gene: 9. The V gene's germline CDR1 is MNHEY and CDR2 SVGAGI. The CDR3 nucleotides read TGTGCCAGCAGTTATGGGGTGGCGGGGGTTAAAAACATTCAGTACTTC. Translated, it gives CASSYGVAGVKNIQYF.

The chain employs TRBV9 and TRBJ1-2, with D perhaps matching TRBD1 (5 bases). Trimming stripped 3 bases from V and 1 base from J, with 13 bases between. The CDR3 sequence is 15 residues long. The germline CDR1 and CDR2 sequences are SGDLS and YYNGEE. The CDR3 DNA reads TGTGCCAGCAGCGAAAGGGACGCCCTTAACTATGGCTACACCTTC. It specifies CASSERDALNYGYTF.

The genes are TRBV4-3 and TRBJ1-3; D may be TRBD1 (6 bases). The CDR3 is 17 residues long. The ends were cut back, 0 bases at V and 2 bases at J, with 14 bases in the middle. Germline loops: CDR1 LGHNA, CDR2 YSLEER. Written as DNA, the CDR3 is TGCGCCAGCAGCCAAGATAGCCCGGGGGCGGCTGGAAACACCATATATTTT. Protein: CASSQDSPGAAGNTIYF.

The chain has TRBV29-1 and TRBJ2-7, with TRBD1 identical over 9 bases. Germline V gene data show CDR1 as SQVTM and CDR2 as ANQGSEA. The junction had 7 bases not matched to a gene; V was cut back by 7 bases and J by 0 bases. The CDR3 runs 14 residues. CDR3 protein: CSARGTGTSYEQYF. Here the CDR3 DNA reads TGCAGCGCCCGAGGGACAGGGACCTCCTACGAGCAGTACTTC.